This TCR beta chain was observed in a study of T cell repertoires in cytomegalovirus infection. Study results and limitations: HLA-C-restricted, CMV-specific TCR beta clonotypes were dominant ex vivo.

Turning to this clonotype: What it recognizes is unknown.

TCRdb re-derived calls from the reads in MiXCR, one entry per CDR3 protein. The table records about 500,000 distinct CDR3 sequences, roughly 34% of them present only once. Germline loops: CDR1 SGHNT, CDR2 YYREEE (reference sequence). This CDR3 is built from 14 residues. With 2 bases removed from V and 8 bases from J, the gap between germline ends came to 13 bases. The material sequenced was cultured PBMCs, taken from culture after CMV antigen stimulation. The receptor was isolated from a human donor in good health (CMV status not recorded). Some clones in this sample may be carry-over from other donors' samples. The chain carries TRBV5-4 and TRBJ1-4; possibly TRBD1 for D (6 bases). DNA of the CDR3: TGTGCCAGCAGCTTCGGGGGGGCGGGGGAAAAACTGTTTTTT. Translating it yields CASSFGGAGEKLFF.